Listed below are T cell receptor beta chains from one sample, sequenced in a study of T cell clones after liver transplantation. The protocol was immunoSEQ multiplex PCR, while the TCRdb copy is restricted to in-frame clones and leaves out a portion. This repertoire shows around 110,000 clones, about nine tenths found once; its top ten account for roughly 0.83%. The sequences come from CD4+ T cells from blood, collected 12 months after liver transplant. The receptors come from a human patient who received a liver transplant. The T cells may come from the graft donor. The CDR3 runs from the conserved cysteine through the conserved F or W. D genes are given only for firm matches. Rows may omit the clone size; those that give it use once, few, many or a size class.

TRBJ1-5,-,TRBV28,-,CASSPRDGLNQPQHF,TGTGCCAGCAGTCCACGGGACGGATTAAATCAGCCCCAGCATTTT
TRBJ1-5,-,TRBV10-3,-,CAISFDRNQPQHF,TGTGCCATCAGTTTTGACAGAAATCAGCCCCAGCATTTT
TRBJ2-5,once,TRBV11-2,-,CASSYPDSQETQYF,TGTGCCAGCAGTTACCCGGACAGCCAAGAGACCCAGTACTTC
TRBJ1-5,-,TRBV7-8,-,CASSPLPRNQPQHF,TGTGCCAGCAGCCCCCTCCCGCGCAATCAGCCCCAGCATTTT
TRBJ1-1,-,TRBV5-1,-,CASSLDANTEAFF,TGCGCCAGCAGCTTGGACGCGAACACTGAAGCTTTCTTT
TRBJ2-3,-,TRBV6-5,-,CASSRDSSVTDTQYF,TGTGCCAGCAGTCGGGACTCCTCAGTCACAGATACGCAGTATTTT
TRBJ2-2,-,TRBV19,-,CASSPGLDTGELFF,TGTGCCAGTAGTCCAGGACTCGATACCGGGGAGCTGTTTTTT
TRBJ2-7,-,TRBV11-3,-,CASSEARGLHHEQYF,TGTGCCAGCAGCGAAGCGAGGGGACTCCACCACGAGCAGTACTTC
TRBJ2-3,-,TRBV5-1,-,CASSLDRGTDTQYF,TGCGCCAGCAGCTTGGACCGGGGCACAGATACGCAGTATTTT
TRBJ2-3,once,TRBV10-2,TRBD2,CASSDPRLAGFTDTQYF,TGCGCCAGCAGTGACCCTCGACTAGCGGGATTCACAGATACGCAGTATTTT
TRBJ2-3,-,TRBV4-1,-,CASSQGQPTDTQYF,TGCGCCAGCAGCCAAGGTCAGCCCACAGATACGCAGTATTTT
TRBJ1-6,-,TRBV10-3,-,CATQPPNGGGSPLHF,TGTGCCACCCAACCGCCTAATGGCGGGGGCTCACCCCTCCACTTT
TRBJ2-7,-,TRBV15,-,CATSSKRSRSSYEQYF,TGTGCCACCAGCAGTAAGAGGAGCCGTAGCTCCTACGAGCAGTACTTC
TRBJ2-7,-,TRBV9,TRBD2,CASGRADYEQYF,TGTGCCAGCGGGAGGGCAGACTACGAGCAGTACTTC
TRBJ2-5,-,TRBV18,-,CASSPLVGGLTETQYF,TGTGCCAGCTCACCACTCGTGGGAGGTCTGACAGAGACCCAGTACTTC
TRBJ2-7,-,TRBV11-2,TRBD2,CASSSGRAYEQYF,TGTGCCAGCTCAAGCGGGAGGGCCTACGAGCAGTACTTC
TRBJ2-1,-,TRBV30,-,CAWTSKVNEQFF,TGTGCCTGGACTAGCAAGGTCAATGAGCAGTTCTTC
TRBJ1-5,-,TRBV11-2,-,CASSLNSLSNQPQHF,TGTGCCAGCAGCTTAAACAGCTTGAGCAATCAGCCCCAGCATTTT
TRBJ2-5,-,TRBV5-1,TRBD1,CASSPGTGETQYF,TGCGCCAGCAGCCCTGGGACAGGGGAGACCCAGTACTTC
TRBJ1-5,-,TRBV9,-,CASSVDRDQPQHF,TGTGCCAGCAGCGTAGATCGAGATCAGCCCCAGCATTTT
TRBJ2-3,-,TRBV5-4,-,CASSLGGKRAADTQYF,TGTGCCAGCAGCTTAGGAGGGAAGAGGGCGGCAGATACGCAGTATTTT
TRBJ1-1,-,TRBV7-9,-,CASDLVTVIEAFF,TGTGCCAGCGACCTTGTGACTGTCATTGAAGCTTTCTTT
TRBJ1-2,-,TRBV2,TRBD1,CASRGTESDGYTF,TGTGCCAGCAGGGGGACAGAATCTGATGGCTACACCTTC
TRBJ2-7,-,TRBV28,TRBD2,CASTISGGYYEQYF,TGTGCCAGCACAATAAGCGGGGGATACTACGAGCAGTACTTC
TRBJ2-4,-,TRBV11-3,TRBD1,CASSGPGQGASIQYF,TGTGCCAGCAGCGGCCCGGGACAGGGGGCTAGCATTCAGTACTTC
TRBJ2-6,-,TRBV11-3,TRBD1,CASSLTFGDRTSGANVLTF,TGTGCCAGCAGCTTAACGTTCGGGGACAGGACCTCTGGGGCCAACGTCCTGACTTTC
TRBJ1-2,once,TRBV5-1,-,CASSLLGVSYGYTF,TGCGCCAGCAGCTTGCTAGGGGTATCCTATGGCTACACCTTC
TRBJ2-2,-,TRBV21-1,-,CASSIKQRTGELFF,TGTGCCAGCAGCATAAAACAGCGCACCGGGGAGCTGTTTTTT
TRBJ2-5,-,TRBV5-1,-,CASSLDPGSYQETQYF,TGCGCCAGCAGCTTGGACCCCGGGAGTTATCAAGAGACCCAGTACTTC
TRBJ1-1,-,TRBV7-9,-,CASSPPRGNTEAFF,TGTGCCAGCAGCCCCCCCAGGGGAAACACTGAAGCTTTCTTT
TRBJ1-2,-,TRBV6-5,-,CATTGRGPYGYTF,TGTGCCACCACGGGCCGAGGCCCCTATGGCTACACCTTC
TRBJ2-2,-,TRBV5-1,-,CASSDTGRLNTGELFF,TGCGCCAGCAGCGATACGGGGAGACTCAACACCGGGGAGCTGTTTTTT
TRBJ2-7,-,TRBV29-1,TRBD1,CSVDFPGQGREQYF,TGCAGCGTTGACTTTCCGGGACAGGGAAGGGAGCAGTACTTC
TRBJ1-1,-,TRBV5-4,TRBD1,CASSLGTASLNTEAFF,TGTGCCAGCAGTCTAGGGACAGCTTCCTTGAACACTGAAGCTTTCTTT
TRBJ2-5,-,TRBV9,TRBD2,CASSGWTSGSSYETQYF,TGTGCCAGCAGCGGATGGACTAGCGGGAGTTCGTACGAGACCCAGTACTTC
TRBJ1-2,once,TRBV28,-,CASSSNLGTPYGYTF,TGTGCCAGCAGTTCGAACCTCGGGACGCCGTATGGCTACACCTTC
TRBJ1-2,-,TRBV21-1,-,CASSKVPPGTRYNYGYTF,TGTGCCAGCAGCAAAGTGCCGCCCGGGACACGGTATAACTATGGCTACACCTTC
TRBJ1-3,-,TRBV4-3,TRBD1,CASSIGTDLVQGNTIYF,TGCGCCAGCAGCATCGGGACAGACCTTGTGCAGGGAAACACCATATATTTT
TRBJ1-5,-,TRBV19,-,CASTYRGRGSNQPQHF,TGTGCCAGTACCTATAGGGGCAGGGGAAGCAATCAGCCCCAGCATTTT
TRBJ2-1,-,TRBV10-3,TRBD1,CAISSGTERNEQFF,TGTGCCATCAGTAGTGGGACAGAAAGGAATGAGCAGTTCTTC
TRBJ2-7,-,TRBV7-6,TRBD2,CASSTGTSGEPYEQYF,TGTGCCAGCAGCACGGGGACTAGCGGGGAACCCTACGAGCAGTACTTC